The text below deals with one T cell receptor beta chain. Its antigen is unidentified. The sample is drawn from a study of OX40 agonist ivuxolimab in advanced cancers. Study information: Intravenous ivuxolimab was administered to patients every 2 weeks at 0.01 to 10 mg/kg. General observations from the study: Some nonresponders additionally presented with little normalized T-cell clonal expansion.

Clones were read by immunoSEQ multiplex PCR, and TCRdb kept only the in-frame ones, dropping some. This table holds roughly 80,000 clones, around 78% found once. Individuals having autoimmune disease history or systemic immunosuppression were not enrolled. V lost 6 bases, J lost 11 bases, and 19 bases lay in between. The CDR3 loop spans 14 amino acids. CDR1 and CDR2 from the germline V gene are SGHTA and FQGNSA. The clonotype originates from an adult with an advanced solid tumor such as melanoma, head and neck, liver or kidney cancer. The sample here was CD4+ or CD8+ T cells sorted from blood, taken in a trial of the OX40 agonist ivuxolimab. The genes are TRBV7-2 and TRBJ1-4; no reliable D call. The CDR3 region has the DNA TGTGCCAGCAGTTTCTCGAGGTCCAGTGGGAAACTGTTTTTT. It is translated as CASSFSRSSGKLFF. Combining the CDR3 with reference TRBV7-2 and TRBJ1-4 gives the whole variable domain GAGVSQSPSNKVTEKGKDVELRCDPISGHTALYWYRQSLGQGLEFLIYFQGNSAPDKSGLPSDRFSAERTGGSVSTLTIQRTQQEDSAVYLCASSFSRSSGKLFFGSGTQLSVL.